The entry below describes one T cell receptor beta chain. What it binds is unknown. This sample is part of a study of long-term antiretroviral therapy in people with HIV. Unmatched junction bases numbered 5, after V lost 0 bases and J lost 12 bases. Germline-derived CDR1 and CDR2 are SGHRS and YFSETQ. The CDR3 has 13 residues. The study, taken as a whole, reports: Information pertaining to ART adherence, viral resistance or therapeutic modifications was not obtained. Dominant in the repertoire at all time points were clones expanded before ART. Upon ART, diversity increased but remained lower than transplant donor controls.

immunoSEQ v3.0 was run at survey level. Assay: immunoSEQ multiplex PCR; the TCRdb copy retains only in-frame clones and omits some. Among 17,000 or so clones listed, 80% to 90% were seen once. This clonotype was sampled from a man aged 18 to 29 with HIV. This sequence joins TRBV5-1 and TRBJ2-7, with 11 bases that match TRBD1. Sample: unsorted PBMCs, taken 0.3 years after starting antiretroviral therapy. The CDR3 sequence: CASSLEGTGGGYF. Here the CDR3 DNA reads TGCGCCAGCAGCTTGGAGGGGACAGGGGGTGGGTACTTC.